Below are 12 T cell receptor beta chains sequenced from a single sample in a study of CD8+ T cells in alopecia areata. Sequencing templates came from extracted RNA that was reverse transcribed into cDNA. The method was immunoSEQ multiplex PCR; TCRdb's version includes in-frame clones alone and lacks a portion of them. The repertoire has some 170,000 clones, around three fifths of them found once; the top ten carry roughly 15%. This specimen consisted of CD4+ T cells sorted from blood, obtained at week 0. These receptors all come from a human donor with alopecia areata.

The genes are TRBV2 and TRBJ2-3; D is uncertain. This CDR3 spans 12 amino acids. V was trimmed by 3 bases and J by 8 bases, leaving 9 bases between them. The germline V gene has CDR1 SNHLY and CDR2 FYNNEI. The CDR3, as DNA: TGTGCCAGCAGTGAGATAGAAGGTACGCAGTATTTT. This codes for CASSEIEGTQYF. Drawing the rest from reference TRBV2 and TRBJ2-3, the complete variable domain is EPEVTQTPSHQVTQMGQEVILRCVPISNHLYFYWYRQILGQKVEFLVSFYNNEISEKSEIFDDQFSVERPDGSNFTLKIRSTKLEDSAMYFCASSEIEGTQYFGPGTRLTVL.

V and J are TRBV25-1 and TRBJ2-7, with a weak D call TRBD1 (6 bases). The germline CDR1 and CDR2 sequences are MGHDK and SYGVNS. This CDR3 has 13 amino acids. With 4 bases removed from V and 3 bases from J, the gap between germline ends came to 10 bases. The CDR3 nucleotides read TGTGCCAGCAGTGCGTGGACAGTCTACGAGCAGTACTTC. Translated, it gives CASSAWTVYEQYF.

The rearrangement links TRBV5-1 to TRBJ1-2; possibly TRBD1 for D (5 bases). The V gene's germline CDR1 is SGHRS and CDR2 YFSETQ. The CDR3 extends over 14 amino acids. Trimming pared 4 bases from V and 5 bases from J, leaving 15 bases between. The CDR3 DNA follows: TGCGCCAGCAGCCAACTGACAGAGGGGTATGGCTACACCTTC. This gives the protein CASSQLTEGYGYTF.

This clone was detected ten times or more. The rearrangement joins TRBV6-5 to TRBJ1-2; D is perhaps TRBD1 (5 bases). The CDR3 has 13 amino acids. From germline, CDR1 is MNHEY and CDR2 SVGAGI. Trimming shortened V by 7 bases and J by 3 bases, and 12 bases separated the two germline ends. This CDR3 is CASTNRPDYGYTF. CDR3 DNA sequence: TGTGCCAGCACCAACAGGCCTGACTATGGCTACACCTTC.

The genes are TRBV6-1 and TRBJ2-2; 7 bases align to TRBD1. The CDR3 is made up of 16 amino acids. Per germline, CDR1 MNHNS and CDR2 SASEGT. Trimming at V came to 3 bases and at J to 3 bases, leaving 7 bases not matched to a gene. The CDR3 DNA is TGTGCCAGCAGTGACCCCGGGACAGAGCACACCGGGGAGCTGTTTTTT. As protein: CASSDPGTEHTGELFF.

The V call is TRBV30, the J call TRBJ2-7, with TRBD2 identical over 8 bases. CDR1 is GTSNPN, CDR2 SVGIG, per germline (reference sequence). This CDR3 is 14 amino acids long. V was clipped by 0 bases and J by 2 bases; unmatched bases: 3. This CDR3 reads CAWSVHGGAYEQYF. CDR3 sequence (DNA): TGTGCCTGGAGTGTACACGGGGGGGCCTACGAGCAGTACTTC.

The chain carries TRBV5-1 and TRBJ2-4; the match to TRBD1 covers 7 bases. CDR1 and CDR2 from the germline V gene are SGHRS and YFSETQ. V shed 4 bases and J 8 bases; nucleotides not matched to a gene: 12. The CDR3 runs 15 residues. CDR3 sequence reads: CASSQGTDYVDIQYF. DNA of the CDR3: TGCGCCAGCAGCCAAGGGACAGATTATGTGGACATTCAGTACTTC.

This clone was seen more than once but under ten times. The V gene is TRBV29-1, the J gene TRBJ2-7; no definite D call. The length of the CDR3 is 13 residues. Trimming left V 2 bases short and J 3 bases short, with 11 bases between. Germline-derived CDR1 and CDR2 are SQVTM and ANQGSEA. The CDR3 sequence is CSVESAESYEQYF. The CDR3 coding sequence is TGCAGCGTTGAATCCGCCGAGAGCTACGAGCAGTACTTC.

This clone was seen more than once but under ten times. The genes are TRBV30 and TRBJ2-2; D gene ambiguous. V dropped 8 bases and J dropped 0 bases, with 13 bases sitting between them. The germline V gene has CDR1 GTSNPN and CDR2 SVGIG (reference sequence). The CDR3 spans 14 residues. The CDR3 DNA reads TGTGCCGGATTGGACGGTTCGAACACCGGGGAGCTGTTTTTT. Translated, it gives CAGLDGSNTGELFF.

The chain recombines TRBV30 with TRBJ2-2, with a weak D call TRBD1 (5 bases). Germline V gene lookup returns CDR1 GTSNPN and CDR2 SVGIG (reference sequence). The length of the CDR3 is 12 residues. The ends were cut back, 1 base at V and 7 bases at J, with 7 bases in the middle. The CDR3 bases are TGTGCCTGGAGTGCTCAGGGCGGGGAGCTGTTTTTT. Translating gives CAWSAQGGELFF. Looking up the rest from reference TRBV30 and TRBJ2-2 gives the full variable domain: SQTIHQWPATLVQPVGSPLSLECTVEGTSNPNLYWYRQAAGRGLQLLFYSVGIGQISSEVPQNLSASRPQDRQFILSSKKLLLSDSGFYLCAWSAQGGELFFGEGSRLTVL.

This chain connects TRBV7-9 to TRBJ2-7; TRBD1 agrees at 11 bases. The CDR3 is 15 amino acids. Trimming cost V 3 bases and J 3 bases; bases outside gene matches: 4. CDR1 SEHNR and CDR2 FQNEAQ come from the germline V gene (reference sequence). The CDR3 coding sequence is TGTGCCAGCAGCTTCCCCGGGACAGGGGGCTACGAGCAGTACTTC. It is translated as CASSFPGTGGYEQYF. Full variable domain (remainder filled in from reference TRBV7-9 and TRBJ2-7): DTGVSQNPRHKITKRGQNVTFRCDPISEHNRLYWYRQTLGQGPEFLTYFQNEAQLEKSRLLSDRFSAERPKGSFSTLEIQRTEQGDSAMYLCASSFPGTGGYEQYFGPGTRLTVT.

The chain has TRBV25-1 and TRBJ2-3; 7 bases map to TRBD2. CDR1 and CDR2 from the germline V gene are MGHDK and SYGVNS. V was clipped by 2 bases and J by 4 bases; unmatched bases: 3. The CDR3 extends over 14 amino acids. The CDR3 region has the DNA TGTGCCAGCAGTGAACGTGGGGGGGCAGATACGCAGTATTTT. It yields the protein CASSERGGADTQYF.